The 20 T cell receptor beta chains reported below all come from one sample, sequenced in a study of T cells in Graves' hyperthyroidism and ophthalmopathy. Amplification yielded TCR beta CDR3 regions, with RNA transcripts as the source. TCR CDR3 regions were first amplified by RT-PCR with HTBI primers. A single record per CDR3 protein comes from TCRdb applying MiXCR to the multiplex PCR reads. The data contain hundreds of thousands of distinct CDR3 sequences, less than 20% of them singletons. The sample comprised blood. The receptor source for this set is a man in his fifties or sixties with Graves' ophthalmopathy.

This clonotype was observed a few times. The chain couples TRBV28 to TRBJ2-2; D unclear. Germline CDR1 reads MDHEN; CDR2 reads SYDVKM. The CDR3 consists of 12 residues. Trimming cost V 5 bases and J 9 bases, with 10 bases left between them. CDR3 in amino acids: CASSPALRELFF. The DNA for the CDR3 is TGTGCCAGCAGTCCTGCGTTGCGGGAGCTGTTTTTT.

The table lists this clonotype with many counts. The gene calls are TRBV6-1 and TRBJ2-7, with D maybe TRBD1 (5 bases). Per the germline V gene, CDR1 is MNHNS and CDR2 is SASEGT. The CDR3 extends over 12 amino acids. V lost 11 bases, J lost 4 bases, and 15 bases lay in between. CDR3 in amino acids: CAASSGIYEQYF. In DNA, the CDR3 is TGTGCCGCCTCGTCAGGGATATACGAGCAGTACTTC.

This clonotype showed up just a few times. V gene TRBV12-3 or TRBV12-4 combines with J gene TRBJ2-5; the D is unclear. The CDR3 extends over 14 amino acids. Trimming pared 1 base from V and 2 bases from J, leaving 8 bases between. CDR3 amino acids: CASSLGAEQETQYF. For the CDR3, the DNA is TGTGCCAGCAGTTTAGGGGCAGAGCAAGAGACCCAGTACTTC.

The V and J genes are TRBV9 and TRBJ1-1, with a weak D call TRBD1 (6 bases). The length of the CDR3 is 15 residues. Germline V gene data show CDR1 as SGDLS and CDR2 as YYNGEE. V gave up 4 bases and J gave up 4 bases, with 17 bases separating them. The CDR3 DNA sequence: TGTGCCAGCAGCTCCAGGGGTATCGGTAGCACTGAAGCTTTCTTT. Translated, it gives CASSSRGIGSTEAFF.

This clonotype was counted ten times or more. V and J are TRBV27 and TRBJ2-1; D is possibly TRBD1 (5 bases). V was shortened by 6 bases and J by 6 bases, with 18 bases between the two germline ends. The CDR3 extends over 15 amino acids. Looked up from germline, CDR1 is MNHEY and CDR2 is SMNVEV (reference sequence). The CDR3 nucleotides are TGTGCCAGCAGCAAGGACACAAGGCATGTCAATGAGCAGTTCTTC. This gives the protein CASSKDTRHVNEQFF.

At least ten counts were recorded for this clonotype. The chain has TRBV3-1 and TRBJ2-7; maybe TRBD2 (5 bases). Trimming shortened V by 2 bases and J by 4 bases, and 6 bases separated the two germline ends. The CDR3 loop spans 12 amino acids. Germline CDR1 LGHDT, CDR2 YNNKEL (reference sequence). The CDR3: CASSQRGYEQYF. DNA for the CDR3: TGTGCCAGCAGCCAAAGAGGGTACGAGCAGTACTTC.

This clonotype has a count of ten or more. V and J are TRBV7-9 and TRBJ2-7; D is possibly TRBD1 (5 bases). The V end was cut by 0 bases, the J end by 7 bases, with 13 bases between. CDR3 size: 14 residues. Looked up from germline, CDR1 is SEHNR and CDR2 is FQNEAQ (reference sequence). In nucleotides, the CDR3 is TGTGCCAGCAGCTTAGCCAGGGTCCAAGAGGAGCAGTACTTC. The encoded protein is CASSLARVQEEQYF.

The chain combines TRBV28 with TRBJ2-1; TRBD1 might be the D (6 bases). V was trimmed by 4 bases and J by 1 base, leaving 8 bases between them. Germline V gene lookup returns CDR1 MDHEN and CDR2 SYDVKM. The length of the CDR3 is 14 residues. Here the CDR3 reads CASSWGQSYNEQFF. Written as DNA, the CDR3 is TGTGCCAGCAGTTGGGGACAATCCTACAATGAGCAGTTCTTC.

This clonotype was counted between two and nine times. CDR3 in amino acids: CASSVGWQANEKLFF. CDR3 bases: TGTGCCAGCAGTGTCGGGTGGCAGGCTAATGAAAAACTGTTTTTT. The chain uses TRBV28 and TRBJ1-4; unclear D gene. V was pared by 5 bases and J by 3 bases, with 13 bases between. The CDR3 consists of 15 residues. In germline, CDR1 is MDHEN, CDR2 SYDVKM.

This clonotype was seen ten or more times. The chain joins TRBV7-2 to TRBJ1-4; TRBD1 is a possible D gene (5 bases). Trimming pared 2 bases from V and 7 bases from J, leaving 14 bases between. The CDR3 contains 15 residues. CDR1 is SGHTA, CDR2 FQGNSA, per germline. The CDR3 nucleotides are TGTGCCAGCAGCTTACAAAGGGGCGTAGTTGAAAAACTGTTTTTT. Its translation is CASSLQRGVVEKLFF.

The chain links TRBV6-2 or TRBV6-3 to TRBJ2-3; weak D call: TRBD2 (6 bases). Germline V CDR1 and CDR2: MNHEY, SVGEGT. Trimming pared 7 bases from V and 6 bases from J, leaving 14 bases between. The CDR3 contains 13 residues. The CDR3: CASTGGVWDTQYF. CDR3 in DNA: TGTGCCAGCACCGGGGGAGTTTGGGATACGCAGTATTTT.

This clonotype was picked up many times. In DNA, the CDR3 is TGCAGTGCTAGATCGAGACCTACAAGGACTGGAGCCTACGAGCAGTACTTC. Translating gives CSARSRPTRTGAYEQYF. This chain links TRBV20-1 with TRBJ2-7; D may be TRBD2 (5 bases). V lost 2 bases and J lost 2, with 22 bases in between. CDR3 length equals 17 residues. Germline values: CDR1 DFQATT, CDR2 SNEGSKA (reference sequence).

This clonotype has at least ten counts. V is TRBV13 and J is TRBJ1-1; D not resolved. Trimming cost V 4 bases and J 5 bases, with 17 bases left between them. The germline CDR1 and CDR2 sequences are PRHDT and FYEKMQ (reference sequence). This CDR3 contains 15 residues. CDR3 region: CASSSIEHEDTEAFF. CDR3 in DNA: TGTGCCAGCAGCTCTATAGAACACGAGGATACTGAAGCTTTCTTT.

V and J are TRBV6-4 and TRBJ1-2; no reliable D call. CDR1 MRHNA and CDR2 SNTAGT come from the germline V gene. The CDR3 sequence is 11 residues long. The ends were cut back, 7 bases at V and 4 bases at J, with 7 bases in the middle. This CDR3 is CASTYGYGYTF. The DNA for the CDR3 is TGTGCCAGCACTTATGGCTATGGCTACACCTTC.

The chain's CDR3 is CASSSLAGVSEQYF. In DNA, the CDR3 is TGTGCCAGCAGCTCACTAGCGGGAGTAAGCGAGCAGTACTTC. V is TRBV11-2 and J is TRBJ2-7; 11 positions match TRBD2. Germline values: CDR1 SGHAT, CDR2 FQNNGV. The CDR3 is made up of 14 amino acids. V lost 4 bases and J lost 6; bases outside the gene matches: 5. Full variable domain (rest looked up from reference TRBV11-2 and TRBJ2-7): EAGVAQSPRYKIIEKRQSVAFWCNPISGHATLYWYQQILGQGPKLLIQFQNNGVVDDSQLPKDRFSAERLKGVDSTLKIQPAKLEDSAVYLCASSSLAGVSEQYFGPGTRLTVT.

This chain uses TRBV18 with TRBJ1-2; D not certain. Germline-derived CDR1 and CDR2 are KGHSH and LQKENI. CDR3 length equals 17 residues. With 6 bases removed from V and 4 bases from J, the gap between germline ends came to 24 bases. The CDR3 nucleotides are TGTGCCAGCTCTCTAAGAGCTTTCTCCGCCGTCAGCTATGGCTACACCTTC. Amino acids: CASSLRAFSAVSYGYTF.

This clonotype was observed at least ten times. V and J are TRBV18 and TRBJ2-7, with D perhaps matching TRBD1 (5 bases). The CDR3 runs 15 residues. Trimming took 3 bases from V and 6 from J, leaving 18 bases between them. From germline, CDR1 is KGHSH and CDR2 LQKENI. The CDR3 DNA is TGTGCCAGCTCACCCACCCAGGGTAGGACGGGCGAGCAGTACTTC. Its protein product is CASSPTQGRTGEQYF. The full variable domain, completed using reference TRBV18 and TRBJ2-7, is NAGVMQNPRHLVRRRGQEARLRCSPMKGHSHVYWYRQLPEEGLKFMVYLQKENIIDESGMPKERFSAEFPKEGPSILRIQQVVRGDSAAYFCASSPTQGRTGEQYFGPGTRLTVT.

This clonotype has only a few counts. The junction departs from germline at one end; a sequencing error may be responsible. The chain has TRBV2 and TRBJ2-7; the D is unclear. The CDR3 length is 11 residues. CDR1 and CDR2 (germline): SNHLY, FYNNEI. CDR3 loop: CVSSPNYEQYF. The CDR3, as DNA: TGTGTCAGCAGCCCAAACTACGAGCAGTACTTC.

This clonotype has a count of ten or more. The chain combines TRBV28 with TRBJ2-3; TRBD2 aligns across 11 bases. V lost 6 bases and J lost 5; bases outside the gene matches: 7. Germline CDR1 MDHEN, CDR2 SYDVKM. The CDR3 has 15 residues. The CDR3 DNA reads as TGTGCCAGCAGACTAGCGGGAGTAGGAATAGATACGCAGTATTTT. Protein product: CASRLAGVGIDTQYF.

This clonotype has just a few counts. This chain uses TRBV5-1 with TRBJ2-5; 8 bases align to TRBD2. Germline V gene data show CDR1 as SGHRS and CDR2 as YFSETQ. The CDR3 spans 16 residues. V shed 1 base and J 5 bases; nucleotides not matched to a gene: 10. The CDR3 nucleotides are TGCGCCAGCAGCTTGAGTCCGGGAGGGCCTCAGGAGACCCAGTACTTC. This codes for CASSLSPGGPQETQYF.